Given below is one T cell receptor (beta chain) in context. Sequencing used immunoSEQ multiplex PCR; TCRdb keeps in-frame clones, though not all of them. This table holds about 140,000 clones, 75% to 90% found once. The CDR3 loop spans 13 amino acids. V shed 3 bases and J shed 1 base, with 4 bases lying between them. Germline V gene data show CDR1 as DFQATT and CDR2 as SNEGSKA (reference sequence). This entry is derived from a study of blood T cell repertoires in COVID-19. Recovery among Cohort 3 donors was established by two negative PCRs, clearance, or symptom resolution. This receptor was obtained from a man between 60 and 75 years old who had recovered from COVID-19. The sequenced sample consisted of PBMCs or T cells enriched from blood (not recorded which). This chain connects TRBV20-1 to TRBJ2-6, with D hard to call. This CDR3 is CSASLSGANVLTF. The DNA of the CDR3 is TGCAGTGCTAGTCTTTCTGGGGCCAACGTCCTGACTTTC.